This TCR delta chain appears in the sequencing data of a study of Vδ1+ human thymocytes. Whole-study results and caveats: TRD repertoires were essentially private, unlike widely shared TRG clonotypes. Approximately 20% of thymic delta-chain sequences were Vdelta2, with few Vdelta3, unlike blood Vdelta1+ controls. Thymic TRG and TRD repertoires appeared highly polyclonal.

Sequences come from RNA converted to cDNA by reverse transcription. Pooled V-gene forward primers with one constant-region reverse primer generated the CDR3 amplicons by multiplex PCR. TCRdb reran clone calling via CATT on the multiplex PCR reads. The sample has about 75,000 delta-chain clones, about 35% seen once; the top ten hold roughly 0.25%. In the case of this clone: What it binds is unknown.

Alphabeta T cells were depleted, then CD3+ Vdelta1+ Vdelta2- thymocytes were FACS-sorted. Purity of the sorted Vdelta1+ thymocytes ranged from roughly 97% to 99.6%. With V trimmed by 3 bases and J by 6 bases, 21 bases remained unmatched. In germline, CDR1 is TSWWSYY, CDR2 QGS. The CDR3 has 19 residues. The specimen sequenced was Vdelta1+ gamma-delta thymocytes from the thymus. Documented subset: FACS-sorted CD3+ TCRalphabeta- TCRVdelta1+ TCRVdelta2- thymocytes. The source of this sequence is a boy less than two years old who had congenital heart surgery. The V call is TRDV1, the J call TRDJ1; 8 bases line up with TRDD3. Written as DNA, the CDR3 is TGTGCTCTTGGGGACCCTGAGCCCACTCATGGACTGGGGGGCAATAAACTCATCTTT. It translates to CALGDPEPTHGLGGNKLIF.